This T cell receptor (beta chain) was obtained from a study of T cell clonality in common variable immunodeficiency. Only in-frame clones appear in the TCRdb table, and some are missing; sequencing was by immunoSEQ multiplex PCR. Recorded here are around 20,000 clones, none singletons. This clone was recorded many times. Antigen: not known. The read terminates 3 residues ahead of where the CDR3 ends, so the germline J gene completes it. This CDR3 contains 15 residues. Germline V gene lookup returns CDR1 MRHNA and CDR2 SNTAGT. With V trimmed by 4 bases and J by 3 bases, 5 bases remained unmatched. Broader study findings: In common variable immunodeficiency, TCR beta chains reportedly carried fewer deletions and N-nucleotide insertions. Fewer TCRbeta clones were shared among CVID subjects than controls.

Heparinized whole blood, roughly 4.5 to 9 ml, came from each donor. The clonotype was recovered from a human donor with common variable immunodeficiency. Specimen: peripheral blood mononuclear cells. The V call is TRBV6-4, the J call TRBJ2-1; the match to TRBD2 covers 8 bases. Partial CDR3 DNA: TGTGCCAGCAGTGTAAAAGCGGGGGACTACAATGAG. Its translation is CASSVKAGDYNE. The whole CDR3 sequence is CASSVKAGDYNEQFF.